The rows below give T cell receptor beta chains drawn from one sample of a study of T cells in narcolepsy. Assay: immunoSEQ multiplex PCR; the TCRdb copy retains only in-frame clones and omits some. Of roughly 34,000 clones listed, less than 85% were seen once; the top ten hold about 1.3%. The sequencing sample was made of CD45RA- memory CD4+ T cells from PBMCs. Receptors originate from a human donor with narcolepsy. Each CDR3 is given with its conserved first and last residue. Each record gives: V gene, J gene, D gene, clone size, CDR3 DNA, CDR3 protein. D genes are given only for firm matches. Some rows mark clone size as missing; the rest say once, few, many or name a class of expanded clone.

TRBV7-3,TRBJ2-1,.,.,TGTGCCAGCAGCTTAGCTAGCTACAATGAGCAGTTCTTC,CASSLASYNEQFF
TRBV12-5,TRBJ2-2,.,.,TGTGCTAGTGGTTTGGTGTCCCACCCTGGCCCCGGGGAGCTGTTTTTT,CASGLVSHPGPGELFF
TRBV13,TRBJ1-6,TRBD1,.,TGTGCCAGCAGCTTAAGGGGGCCGAGGGTACCCCTCCACTTT,CASSLRGPRVPLHF
TRBV19,TRBJ1-5,.,.,TGTGCCAGTAGCCCCGACAGCTCCGTAAGGCCCCAGCATTTT,CASSPDSSVRPQHF
TRBV11-3,TRBJ1-2,.,few,TGTGCCAGCAGCTTAGTGCGCCAGAACTATGGCTACACCTTC,CASSLVRQNYGYTF
TRBV5-1,TRBJ2-5,.,few,TGCGCCAGCAGCTTGGCCGGGGGCGAGACCCAGTACTTC,CASSLAGGETQYF
TRBV4-2,TRBJ2-5,.,.,TGTGCCAGCAGCCAAGATCGGACTACCAAGGAGACCCAGTACTTC,CASSQDRTTKETQYF
TRBV25-1,TRBJ1-2,TRBD1,.,TGTGCCAGCAGTCCGGCAGGGGGTGGCTATGGCTACACCTTC,CASSPAGGGYGYTF
TRBV2,TRBJ2-5,.,.,TGTGCCAGCAGTGAACGGCCTCCAGCCCTCGGGGAGACCCAGTACTTC,CASSERPPALGETQYF
TRBV6-1,TRBJ2-2,.,.,TGTGCCAGTTCGGGGGGGACAGCCACCGGGGAGCTGTTTTTT,CASSGGTATGELFF
TRBV9,TRBJ2-6,.,.,TGTGCCAGCAGCGTAACGGAAACCCATTACTCTGGGGCCAACGTCCTGACTTTC,CASSVTETHYSGANVLTF
TRBV7-8,TRBJ1-4,.,once,TGTGCCAGCAGCTTAGGCGGGACTGCCAATGAAAAACTGTTTTTT,CASSLGGTANEKLFF
TRBV6-6,TRBJ1-4,.,.,TGTGCCAGCGGCCAGCTTACAACTAATGAAAAACTGTTTTTT,CASGQLTTNEKLFF
TRBV5-1,TRBJ2-3,.,once,TGCGCCAGCCAAAGGGACGGCTCTAGCACAGATACGCAGTATTTT,CASQRDGSSTDTQYF
TRBV5-4,TRBJ1-5,.,.,TGTGCCAGCAGCAAGGACGGATCTAGCAATCAGCCCCAGCATTTT,CASSKDGSSNQPQHF
TRBV15,TRBJ1-2,TRBD1,.,TGTGCCACCAGCAGGCCTGGGACAGGGAAAGGGGGCTACACCTTC,CATSRPGTGKGGYTF
TRBV19,TRBJ1-2,.,.,TGTGCCAGCTCACGAGCGGGGGCAACTGGAAACTATGGCTACACCTTC,CASSRAGATGNYGYTF
TRBV3-2,TRBJ1-2,.,.,TGTGCCAGCGGCACGGGCTACACCTTC,CASGTGYTF
TRBV6-4,TRBJ2-2,.,few,TGTGCCAGCAGTCCTGACGTTCCCGGGGAGCTGTTTTTT,CASSPDVPGELFF
TRBV7-3,TRBJ1-2,.,.,TGTGCCAGCAGCCCCGCGAGGGCTTATGGCTACACCTTC,CASSPARAYGYTF
TRBV6-5,TRBJ1-3,.,.,TGTGCCAGTGGGCAGGGTCTCTCTGGAAACACCATATATTTT,CASGQGLSGNTIYF
TRBV19,TRBJ2-3,.,.,TGTGCCAGTAGTATGGGCACCTACGGCGAGGGGGATACGCAGTATTTT,CASSMGTYGEGDTQYF
TRBV5-1,TRBJ2-5,TRBD2,.,TGCGCCAGCAGCTTTAGCGGGGGGGACCAAGAGACCCAGTACTTC,CASSFSGGDQETQYF
TRBV9,TRBJ1-1,.,.,TGTGCCAGCAGCGCGACAGGCTGGAACACTGAAGCTTTCTTT,CASSATGWNTEAFF
TRBV19,TRBJ2-2,.,.,TGTGCCAGTAGTATAGCCAGGGACCACCGCGGGGAGCTGTTTTTT,CASSIARDHRGELFF
TRBV27,TRBJ1-1,.,once,TGTGCCAGCAGTTTAAACCGGGACACTGAAGCTTTCTTT,CASSLNRDTEAFF
TRBV18,TRBJ2-1,TRBD1,.,TGTGCCAGCTCACCGAGACAGGGGCACAATGAGCAGTTCTTC,CASSPRQGHNEQFF
TRBV7-3,TRBJ1-6,TRBD1,.,TGTGCCAGCAGTTCCTCGACAGGGCTTAATTCACCCCTCCACTTT,CASSSSTGLNSPLHF
TRBV19,TRBJ1-5,.,.,TGTGCCAGTAGTTCCCCATATAGCAATCAGCCCCAGCATTTT,CASSSPYSNQPQHF
TRBV11-3,TRBJ2-1,.,.,TGTGCCAGCAGCTTATCGCCAGGGACGGATGAGCAGTTCTTC,CASSLSPGTDEQFF
TRBV4-2,TRBJ1-1,.,once,TGTGCCAGCAGCCAAGACAGACTGAACACTGAAGCTTTCTTT,CASSQDRLNTEAFF
TRBV9,TRBJ1-4,TRBD1,.,TGTGCCAGCAGCAGACAGGGGGCGAGTGAAAAACTGTTTTTT,CASSRQGASEKLFF
TRBV7-6,TRBJ1-1,.,.,TGTGCCAGCAGCTTAGTGTCGCCCGGATTAGGGACTGAAGCTTTCTTT,CASSLVSPGLGTEAFF
TRBV4-2,TRBJ2-1,TRBD1,.,TGTGCCAGCAGCCAAGAGGGACAGGGACAATACAATGAGCAGTTCTTC,CASSQEGQGQYNEQFF
TRBV27,TRBJ1-6,.,.,TGTGCCAGCAGCGACCCTGTCGGGGGAAGTTCACCCCTCCACTTT,CASSDPVGGSSPLHF
TRBV19,TRBJ1-1,.,.,TGTGCCAGTAGTCGCACAACAGGGAAAGCTTTCTTT,CASSRTTGKAFF
TRBV5-6,TRBJ2-7,TRBD2,.,TGTGCCAGCAGCCCAACGGGGACTAGCGGGACCTACGAGCAGTACTTC,CASSPTGTSGTYEQYF
TRBV11-2,TRBJ2-1,.,.,TGTGCCAGCAGCTTAGTTGGGATCTTGGGTGAGCAGTTCTTC,CASSLVGILGEQFF
TRBV30,TRBJ1-1,.,.,TGTGCCTGGAGTGTAAATTCGAACACTGAAGCTTTCTTT,CAWSVNSNTEAFF
TRBV30,TRBJ2-3,.,.,TGTGCCTGGGGGTTGGGGGGTCAAGCGGCAGATACGCAGTATTTT,CAWGLGGQAADTQYF
TRBV6-1,TRBJ1-3,.,.,TGTGCCAGCAGTGATCGGCTCCCTGGAAACACCATATATTTT,CASSDRLPGNTIYF
TRBV7-9,TRBJ1-6,TRBD1,.,TGTGCCAGCAGCTTAGGCGGACAGGGAGATTCACCCCTCCACTTT,CASSLGGQGDSPLHF
TRBV4-2,TRBJ2-3,.,.,TGTGCCAGCAGCCAAGATCAGGGCGATACGCAGTATTTT,CASSQDQGDTQYF
TRBV25-1,TRBJ1-5,TRBD1,.,TGTGCCAGCAGTCGAACAGGGGAGCCGAATCAGCCCCAGCATTTT,CASSRTGEPNQPQHF
TRBV9,TRBJ1-5,TRBD1,.,TGTGCCAGCAGCGTAGGGGCGACAGGGGATCAGCCCCAGCATTTT,CASSVGATGDQPQHF
TRBV6-5,TRBJ1-6,.,few,TGTGCCAGCAGTGACCCGGGACCTCGTTCACCCCTCCACTTT,CASSDPGPRSPLHF
TRBV10-1,TRBJ2-5,.,.,TGCGCCAGCAGGGCCTCCCAGGGCGAAGAGACCCAGTACTTC,CASRASQGEETQYF
TRBV29-1,TRBJ2-2,.,once,TGCAGCGTTGAAAGGGGGGCCGGGGAGCTGTTTTTT,CSVERGAGELFF
TRBV6-1,TRBJ1-5,.,.,TGTGCCAGCAGCGAGAGGACAGCCGGGGGTCAGCCCCAGCATTTT,CASSERTAGGQPQHF
TRBV7-3,TRBJ2-1,TRBD2,.,TGTGCCAGCAGCCCGAACCCTAGCGGGGGTTACAATGAGCAGTTCTTC,CASSPNPSGGYNEQFF
TRBV27,TRBJ1-2,TRBD1,.,TGTGCCAGCAGTTTACGAGGGGGCTCGGGTGGCTACACCTTC,CASSLRGGSGGYTF
TRBV30,TRBJ1-2,TRBD1,.,TGTGCCTTGGGACAGCCGCCTAACTATGGCTACACCTTC,CALGQPPNYGYTF
TRBV7-8,TRBJ1-3,TRBD1,.,TGTGCCAGCAGCTTAGCACAGGGGGATGGAAACACCATATATTTT,CASSLAQGDGNTIYF
TRBV14,TRBJ2-5,.,.,TGTGCCAGCAGCCAAGATCTCGGTCCAGGGGAGACCCAGTACTTC,CASSQDLGPGETQYF
TRBV5-1,TRBJ2-3,TRBD2,.,TGCGCCAGCAGCGGGGTTACTAGCGGGGGGATGGATACGCAGTATTTT,CASSGVTSGGMDTQYF